These T cell receptor beta chains were read from a single sample in a study of CD8+ T cells in alopecia areata. Some clones are missing from TCRdb's copy, which holds only in-frame ones; the method was immunoSEQ multiplex PCR. The sample includes about 140,000 clones, about 88% seen only once; the top ten take about 13%. Material: CD8+ T cells sorted from blood, obtained at week 4, from a patient treated with tofacitinib. The origin of the receptors is a human donor with alopecia areata. Each CDR3 is given with its conserved first and last residue. Each record gives: D gene, V gene, J gene, clone size, CDR3 protein, CDR3 DNA. D genes are given only for firm matches. Only part of the rows carry a size: once, few, many, or a class if the clone is expanded.

>TRBD2|TRBV29-1|TRBJ2-7|-
CSVETSGISYEQYF
TGCAGCGTTGAGACTAGCGGGATCTCCTACGAGCAGTACTTC
>-|TRBV27|TRBJ2-1|-
CASVGGRWEQFF
TGTGCCAGCGTCGGCGGACGTTGGGAGCAGTTCTTC
>-|TRBV6-5|TRBJ2-2|-
CASSYSRRDTGELFF
TGTGCCAGCAGTTACTCTCGGAGGGACACCGGGGAGCTGTTTTTT
>TRBD2|TRBV7-3|TRBJ2-3|-
CASSDLAGGTDTQYF
TGTGCCAGCAGCGACCTAGCGGGGGGCACAGATACGCAGTATTTT
>-|TRBV27|TRBJ1-1|-
CASRLTSNTEAFF
TGTGCCAGCAGACTCACCAGTAACACTGAAGCTTTCTTT
>-|TRBV7-6|TRBJ1-4|-
CASSPSFATNEKLFF
TGTGCCAGCAGCCCCTCATTTGCAACTAATGAAAAACTGTTTTTT
>-|TRBV5-1|TRBJ2-1|-
CASSSTGGFRDEQFF
TGCGCCAGCAGCTCAACCGGGGGTTTTAGGGATGAGCAGTTCTTC
>TRBD2|TRBV11-3|TRBJ2-1|-
CASSLVASSGYNEQFF
TGTGCCAGCAGCTTAGTGGCGTCTAGCGGATACAATGAGCAGTTCTTC
>-|TRBV27|TRBJ2-6|-
CASSYAGVSGANVLTF
TGTGCCAGCAGTTACGCAGGGGTTTCGGGGGCCAACGTCCTGACTTTC
>-|TRBV4-2|TRBJ2-7|large
CASSQDPGPYEQYF
TGTGCCAGCAGCCAAGATCCCGGCCCCTACGAGCAGTACTTC
>-|TRBV13|TRBJ2-7|-
CASSRYWNPNFYEQYF
TGTGCCAGCAGTAGGTACTGGAATCCCAACTTCTACGAGCAGTACTTC
>TRBD1|TRBV18|TRBJ2-2|once
CASSPLPDRENTGELFF
TGTGCCAGCTCACCACTCCCGGACAGGGAAAACACCGGGGAGCTGTTTTTT
>-|TRBV7-2|TRBJ2-1|-
CASSLNRVEEQFF
TGTGCCAGCAGCTTAAACAGGGTTGAGGAGCAGTTCTTC
>-|TRBV2|TRBJ2-3|-
CASSNGPTDTQYF
TGTGCCAGCAGCAATGGCCCGACAGATACGCAGTATTTT
>-|TRBV5-1|TRBJ2-1|-
CASSLFGDNEQFF
TGCGCCAGCAGCTTGTTCGGTGACAATGAGCAGTTCTTC
>-|TRBV30|TRBJ1-1|-
CAWSEIGTEAFF
TGTGCCTGGAGTGAAATTGGAACTGAAGCTTTCTTT
>TRBD2|TRBV11-2|TRBJ2-5|-
CASSLTSGEQETQYF
TGTGCCAGCAGTTTGACTAGCGGGGAACAAGAGACCCAGTACTTC